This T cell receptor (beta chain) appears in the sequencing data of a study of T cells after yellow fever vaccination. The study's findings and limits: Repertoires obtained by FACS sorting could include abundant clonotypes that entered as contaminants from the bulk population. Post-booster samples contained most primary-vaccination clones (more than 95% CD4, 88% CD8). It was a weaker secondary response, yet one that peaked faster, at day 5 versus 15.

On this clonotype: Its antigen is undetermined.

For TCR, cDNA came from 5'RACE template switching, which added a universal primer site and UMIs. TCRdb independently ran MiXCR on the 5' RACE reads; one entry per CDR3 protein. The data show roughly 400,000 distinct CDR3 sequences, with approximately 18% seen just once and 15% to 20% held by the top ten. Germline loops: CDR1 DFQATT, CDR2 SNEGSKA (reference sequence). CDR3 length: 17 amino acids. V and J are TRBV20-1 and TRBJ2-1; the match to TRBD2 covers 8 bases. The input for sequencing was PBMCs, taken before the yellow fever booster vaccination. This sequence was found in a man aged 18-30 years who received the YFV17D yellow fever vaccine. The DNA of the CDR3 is TGCAGCGCCGACGAGGGGGATACTAGCGGACGATACAATGAGCAGTTCTTC. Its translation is CSADEGDTSGRYNEQFF.